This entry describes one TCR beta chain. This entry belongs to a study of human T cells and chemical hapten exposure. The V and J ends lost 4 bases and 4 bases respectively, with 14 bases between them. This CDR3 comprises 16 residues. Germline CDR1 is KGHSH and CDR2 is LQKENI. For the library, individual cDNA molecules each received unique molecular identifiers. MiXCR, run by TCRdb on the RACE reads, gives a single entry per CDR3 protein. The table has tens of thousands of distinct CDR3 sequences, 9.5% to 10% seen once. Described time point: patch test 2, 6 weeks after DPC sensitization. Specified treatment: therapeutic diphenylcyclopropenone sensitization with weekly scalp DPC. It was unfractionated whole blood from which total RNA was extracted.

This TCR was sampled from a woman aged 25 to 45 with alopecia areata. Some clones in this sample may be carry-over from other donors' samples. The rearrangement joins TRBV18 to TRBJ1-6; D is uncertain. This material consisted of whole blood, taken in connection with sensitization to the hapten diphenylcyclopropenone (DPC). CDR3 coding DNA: TGTGCCAGCTCACGGGAGATGACCGAGTATAATTCACCCCTCCACTTT. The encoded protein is CASSREMTEYNSPLHF. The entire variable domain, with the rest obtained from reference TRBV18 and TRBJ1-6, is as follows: NAGVMQNPRHLVRRRGQEARLRCSPMKGHSHVYWYRQLPEEGLKFMVYLQKENIIDESGMPKERFSAEFPKEGPSILRIQQVVRGDSAAYFCASSREMTEYNSPLHFGNGTRLTVT.